This T cell receptor (beta chain) was recovered during a study of blood T cell repertoires in COVID-19. Study information: The samples span acute and convalescent COVID-19 from the United States, Italy and Spain. Nucleic acid was either cDNA or gDNA, and it came from T cells, B-cell-depleted T cells, or PBMCs.

Authors' methods: Nucleated cell number was recorded as an estimate derived from reference gene primer amplification. The table came from immunoSEQ multiplex PCR; TCRdb's copy has only in-frame clones and leaves some out. That table gives V, J and clone size, and the DNA gave D and trimming. Of approximately 97,000 clones in the sample, more than 85% were seen once. The CDR3 is 16 residues long. V gave up 4 bases and J gave up 1 base; unmatched junction bases: 5. Germline CDR1 reads SGHDT; CDR2 reads YYEEEE. The sequence derives from a man between 18 and 29 years old with acute or convalescent COVID-19. The sample was peripheral blood. V and J are TRBV5-6 and TRBJ2-2, with 9 bases identical to TRBD1. CDR3 protein: CASSRPGQGNTGELFF. The DNA of the CDR3 is TGTGCCAGCAGCCGACCGGGACAGGGGAACACCGGGGAGCTGTTTTTT. The full variable domain, completed using reference TRBV5-6 and TRBJ2-2, is DAGVTQSPTHLIKTRGQQVTLRCSPKSGHDTVSWYQQALGQGPQFIFQYYEEEERQRGNFPDRFSGHQFPNYSSELNVNALLLGDSALYLCASSRPGQGNTGELFFGEGSRLTVL.